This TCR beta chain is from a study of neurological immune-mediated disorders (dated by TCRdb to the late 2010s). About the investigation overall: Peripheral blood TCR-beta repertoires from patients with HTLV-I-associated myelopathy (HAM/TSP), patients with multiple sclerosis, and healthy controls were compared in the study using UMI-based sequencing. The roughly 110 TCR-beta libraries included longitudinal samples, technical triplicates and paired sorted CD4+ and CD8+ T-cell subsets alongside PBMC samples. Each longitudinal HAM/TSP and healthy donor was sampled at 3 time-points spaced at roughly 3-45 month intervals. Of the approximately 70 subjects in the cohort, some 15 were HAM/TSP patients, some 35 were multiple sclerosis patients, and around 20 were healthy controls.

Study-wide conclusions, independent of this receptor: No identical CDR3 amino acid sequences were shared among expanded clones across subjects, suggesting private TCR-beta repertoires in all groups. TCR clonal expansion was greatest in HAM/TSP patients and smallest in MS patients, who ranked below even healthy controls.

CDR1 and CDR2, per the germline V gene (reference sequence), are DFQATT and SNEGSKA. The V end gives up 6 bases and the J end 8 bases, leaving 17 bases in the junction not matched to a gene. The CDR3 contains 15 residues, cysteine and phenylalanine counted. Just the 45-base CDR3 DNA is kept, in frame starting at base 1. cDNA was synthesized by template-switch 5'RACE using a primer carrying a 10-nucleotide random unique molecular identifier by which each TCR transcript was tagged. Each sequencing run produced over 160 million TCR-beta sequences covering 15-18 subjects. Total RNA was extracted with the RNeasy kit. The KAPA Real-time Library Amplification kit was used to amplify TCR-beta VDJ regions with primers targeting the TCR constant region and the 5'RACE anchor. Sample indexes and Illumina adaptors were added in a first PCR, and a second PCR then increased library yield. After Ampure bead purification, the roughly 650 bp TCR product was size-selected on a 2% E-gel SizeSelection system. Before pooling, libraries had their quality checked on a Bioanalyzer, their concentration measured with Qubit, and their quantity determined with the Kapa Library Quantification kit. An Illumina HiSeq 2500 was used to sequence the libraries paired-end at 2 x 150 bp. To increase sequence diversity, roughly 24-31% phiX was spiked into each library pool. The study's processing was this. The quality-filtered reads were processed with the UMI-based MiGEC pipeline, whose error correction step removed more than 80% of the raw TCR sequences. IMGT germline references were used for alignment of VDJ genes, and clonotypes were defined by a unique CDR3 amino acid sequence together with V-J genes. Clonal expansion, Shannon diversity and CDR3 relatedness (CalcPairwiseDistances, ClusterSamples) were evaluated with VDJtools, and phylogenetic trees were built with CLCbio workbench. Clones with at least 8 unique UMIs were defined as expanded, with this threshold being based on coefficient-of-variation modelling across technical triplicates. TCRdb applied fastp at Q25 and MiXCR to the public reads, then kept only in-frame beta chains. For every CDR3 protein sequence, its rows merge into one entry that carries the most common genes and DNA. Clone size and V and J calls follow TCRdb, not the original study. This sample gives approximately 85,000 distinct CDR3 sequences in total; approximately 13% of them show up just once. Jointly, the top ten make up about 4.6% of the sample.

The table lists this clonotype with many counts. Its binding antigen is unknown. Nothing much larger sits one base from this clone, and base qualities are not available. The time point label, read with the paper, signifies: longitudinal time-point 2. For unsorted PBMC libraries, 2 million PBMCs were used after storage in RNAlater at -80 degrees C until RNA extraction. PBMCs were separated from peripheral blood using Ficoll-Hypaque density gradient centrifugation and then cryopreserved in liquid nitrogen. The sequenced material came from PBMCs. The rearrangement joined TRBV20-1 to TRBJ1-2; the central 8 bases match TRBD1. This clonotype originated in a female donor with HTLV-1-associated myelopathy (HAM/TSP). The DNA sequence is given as TGCAGTGCGCCACCGGCGACAGGGGCCTTTGGCGGCTACACCTTC. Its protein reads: CSAPPATGAFGGYTF.